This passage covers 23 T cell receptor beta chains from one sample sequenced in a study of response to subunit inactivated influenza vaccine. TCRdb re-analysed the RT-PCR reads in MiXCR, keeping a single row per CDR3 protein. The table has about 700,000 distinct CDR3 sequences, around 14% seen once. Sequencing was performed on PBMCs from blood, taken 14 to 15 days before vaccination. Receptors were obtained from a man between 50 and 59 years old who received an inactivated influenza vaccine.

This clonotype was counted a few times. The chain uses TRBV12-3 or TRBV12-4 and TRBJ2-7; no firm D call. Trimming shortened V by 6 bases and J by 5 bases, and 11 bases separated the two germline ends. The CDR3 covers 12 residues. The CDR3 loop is CASSRWPNEQYF. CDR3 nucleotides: TGTGCCAGCAGCCGTTGGCCTAACGAGCAGTACTTC.

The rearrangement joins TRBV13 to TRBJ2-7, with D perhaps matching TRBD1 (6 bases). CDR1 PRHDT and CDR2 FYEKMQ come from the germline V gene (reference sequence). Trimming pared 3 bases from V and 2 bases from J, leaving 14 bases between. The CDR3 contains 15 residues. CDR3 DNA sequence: TGTGCCAGCAGCTTTGGAACGGGACAACCCTACGAGCAGTACTTC. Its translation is CASSFGTGQPYEQYF.

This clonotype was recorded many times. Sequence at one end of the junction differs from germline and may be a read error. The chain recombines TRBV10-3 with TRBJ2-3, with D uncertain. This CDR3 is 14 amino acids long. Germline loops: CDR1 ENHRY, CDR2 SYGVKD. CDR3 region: CAISQSGPSDTQYF. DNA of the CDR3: TGTGCCATCAGTCAGTCAGGTCCCTCAGATACGCAGTATTTT.

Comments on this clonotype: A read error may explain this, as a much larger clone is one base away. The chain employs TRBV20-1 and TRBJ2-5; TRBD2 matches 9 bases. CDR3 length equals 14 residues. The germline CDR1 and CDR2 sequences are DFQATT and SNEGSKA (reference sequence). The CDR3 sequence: CGASLAGNEETQYF. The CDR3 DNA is TGCGGTGCTAGTCTAGCGGGGAATGAAGAGACCCAGTACTTC.

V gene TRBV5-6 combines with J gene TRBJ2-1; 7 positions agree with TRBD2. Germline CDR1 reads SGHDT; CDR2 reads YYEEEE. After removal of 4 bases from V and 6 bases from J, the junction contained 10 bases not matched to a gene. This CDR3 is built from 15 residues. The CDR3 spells CASSLVPREGNEQFF. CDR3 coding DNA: TGTGCCAGCAGCCTGGTTCCCAGGGAGGGCAATGAGCAGTTCTTC.

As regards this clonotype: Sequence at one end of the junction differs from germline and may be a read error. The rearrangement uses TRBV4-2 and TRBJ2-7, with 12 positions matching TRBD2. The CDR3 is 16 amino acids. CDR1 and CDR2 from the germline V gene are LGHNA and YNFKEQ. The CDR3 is CASNQDPSGGAYEQYF. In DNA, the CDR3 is TGTGCCAGCAACCAAGACCCTAGCGGGGGGGCCTACGAGCAGTACTTC.

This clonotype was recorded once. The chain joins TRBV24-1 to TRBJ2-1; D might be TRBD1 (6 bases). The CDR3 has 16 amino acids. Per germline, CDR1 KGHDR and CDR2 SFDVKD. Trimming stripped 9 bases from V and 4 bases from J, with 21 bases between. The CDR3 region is CATGKLTSTGYNEQFF. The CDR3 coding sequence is TGTGCCACCGGAAAACTTACATCAACAGGGTACAATGAGCAGTTCTTC.

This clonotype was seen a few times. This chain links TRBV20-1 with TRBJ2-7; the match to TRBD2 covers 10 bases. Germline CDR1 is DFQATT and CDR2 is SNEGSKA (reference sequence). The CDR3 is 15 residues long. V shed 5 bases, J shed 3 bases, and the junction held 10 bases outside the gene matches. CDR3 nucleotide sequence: TGCAGTGCTCTGTTAGGACTAGCGGAGATCTACGAGCAGTACTTC. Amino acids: CSALLGLAEIYEQYF.

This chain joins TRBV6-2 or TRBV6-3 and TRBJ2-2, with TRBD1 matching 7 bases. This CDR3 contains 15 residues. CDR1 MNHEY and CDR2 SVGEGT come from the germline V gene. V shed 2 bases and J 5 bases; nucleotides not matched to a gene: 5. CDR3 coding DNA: TGTGCCAGCAGTTACCGACGACAGGGTACCGGGGAGCTGTTTTTT. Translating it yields CASSYRRQGTGELFF.

As DNA, the CDR3 is TGTGCCAGCAGGGGACTGGGGGCTTCCTACGAGCAGTACTTC. Translating gives CASRGLGASYEQYF. The gene calls are TRBV2 and TRBJ2-7; D is perhaps TRBD1 or TRBD2 (6 bases each). V shed 6 bases and J shed 1 base, with 13 bases lying between them. This CDR3 spans 14 amino acids. The germline CDR1 and CDR2 sequences are SNHLY and FYNNEI.

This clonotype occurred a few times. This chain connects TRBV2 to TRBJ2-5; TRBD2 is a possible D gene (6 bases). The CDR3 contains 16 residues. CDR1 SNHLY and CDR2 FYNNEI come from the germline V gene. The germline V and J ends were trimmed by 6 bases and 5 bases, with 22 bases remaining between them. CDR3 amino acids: CASRDIGGNWGETQYF. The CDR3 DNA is TGTGCCAGCAGGGACATCGGAGGGAACTGGGGCGAGACCCAGTACTTC.

For the CDR3, the DNA is TGTGCCAGCAGTGAATCTGGCAGTTATAATGAAAAACTGTTTTTT. Amino acids: CASSESGSYNEKLFF. The chain links TRBV2 to TRBJ1-4, with D unclear. Germline V gene data show CDR1 as SNHLY and CDR2 as FYNNEI. V was trimmed by 2 bases and J by 4 bases, leaving 11 bases between them. The CDR3 is 15 amino acids.

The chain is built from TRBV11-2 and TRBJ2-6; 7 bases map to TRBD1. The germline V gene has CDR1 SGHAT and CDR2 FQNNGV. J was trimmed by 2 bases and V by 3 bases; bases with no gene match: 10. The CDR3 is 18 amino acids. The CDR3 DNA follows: TGTGCCAGCAGCTTTCCCAGGGGGTTACTAGCTGGGGCCAACGTCCTGACTTTC. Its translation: CASSFPRGLLAGANVLTF.

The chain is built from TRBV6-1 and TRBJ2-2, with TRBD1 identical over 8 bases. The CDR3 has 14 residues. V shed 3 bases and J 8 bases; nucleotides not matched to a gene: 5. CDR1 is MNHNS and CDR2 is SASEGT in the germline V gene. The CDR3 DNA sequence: TGTGCCAGCAGTGAGCAGGGGGCTCCGGGGGAGCTGTTTTTT. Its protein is CASSEQGAPGELFF.

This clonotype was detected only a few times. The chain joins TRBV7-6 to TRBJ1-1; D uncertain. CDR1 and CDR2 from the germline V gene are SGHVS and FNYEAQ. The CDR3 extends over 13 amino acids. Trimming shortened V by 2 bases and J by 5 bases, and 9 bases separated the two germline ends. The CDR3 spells CASSLSMRTEAFF. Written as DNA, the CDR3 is TGTGCCAGCAGCTTAAGTATGAGGACTGAAGCTTTCTTT. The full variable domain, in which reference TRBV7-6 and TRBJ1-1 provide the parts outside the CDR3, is GAGVSQSPRYKVTKRGQDVALRCDPISGHVSLYWYRQALGQGPEFLTYFNYEAQQDKSGLPNDRFSAERPEGSISTLTIQRTEQRDSAMYRCASSLSMRTEAFFGQGTRLTVV.

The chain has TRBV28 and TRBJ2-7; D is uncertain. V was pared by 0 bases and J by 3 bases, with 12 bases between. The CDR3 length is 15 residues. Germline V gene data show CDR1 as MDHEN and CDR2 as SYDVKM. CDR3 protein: CASSLWGQIGYEQYF. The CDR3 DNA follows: TGTGCCAGCAGTTTATGGGGCCAGATCGGCTACGAGCAGTACTTC. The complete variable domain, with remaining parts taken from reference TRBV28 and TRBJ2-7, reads DVKVTQSSRYLVKRTGEKVFLECVQDMDHENMFWYRQDPGLGLRLIYFSYDVKMKEKGDIPEGYSVSREKKERFSLILESASTNQTSMYLCASSLWGQIGYEQYFGPGTRLTVT.

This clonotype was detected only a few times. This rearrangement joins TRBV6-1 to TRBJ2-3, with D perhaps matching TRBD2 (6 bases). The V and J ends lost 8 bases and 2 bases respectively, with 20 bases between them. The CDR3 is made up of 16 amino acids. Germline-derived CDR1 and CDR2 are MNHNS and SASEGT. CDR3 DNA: TGTGCCAGCGGGCGACTGGGGGGTTATGACACAGATACGCAGTATTTT. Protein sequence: CASGRLGGYDTDTQYF.

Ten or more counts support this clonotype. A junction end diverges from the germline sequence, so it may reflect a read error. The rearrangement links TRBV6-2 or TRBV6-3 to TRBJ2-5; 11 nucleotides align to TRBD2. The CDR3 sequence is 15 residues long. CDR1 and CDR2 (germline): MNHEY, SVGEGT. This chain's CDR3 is CASSSGTSGKETQYF. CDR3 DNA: TGCGCCAGCAGCTCCGGGACTAGCGGAAAAGAGACCCAGTACTTC.

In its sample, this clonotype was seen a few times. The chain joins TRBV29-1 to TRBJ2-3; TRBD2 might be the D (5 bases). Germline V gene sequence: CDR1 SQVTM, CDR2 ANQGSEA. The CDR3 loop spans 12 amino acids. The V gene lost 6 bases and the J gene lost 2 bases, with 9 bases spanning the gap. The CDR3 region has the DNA TGCAGCGTATCGACTAACACAGATACGCAGTATTTT. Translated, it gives CSVSTNTDTQYF.

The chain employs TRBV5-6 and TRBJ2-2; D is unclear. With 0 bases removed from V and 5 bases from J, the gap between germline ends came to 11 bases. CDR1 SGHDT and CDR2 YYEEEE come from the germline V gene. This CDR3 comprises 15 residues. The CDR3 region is CASSLGPTATGELFF. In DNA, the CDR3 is TGTGCCAGCAGCTTGGGCCCTACAGCAACCGGGGAGCTGTTTTTT.

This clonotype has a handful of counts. DNA for the CDR3: TGCGCCAGCAGCCAATATGGGGGGCTAGCGATCTTGAATGAGCAGTTCTTC. It yields the protein CASSQYGGLAILNEQFF. This chain links TRBV4-1 with TRBJ2-1; D may correspond to TRBD1 or TRBD2 (6 bases each). Germline CDR1 reads MGHRA; CDR2 reads YSYEKL. The V gene lost 2 bases and the J gene lost 7 bases, with 21 bases spanning the gap. The CDR3 consists of 17 residues.

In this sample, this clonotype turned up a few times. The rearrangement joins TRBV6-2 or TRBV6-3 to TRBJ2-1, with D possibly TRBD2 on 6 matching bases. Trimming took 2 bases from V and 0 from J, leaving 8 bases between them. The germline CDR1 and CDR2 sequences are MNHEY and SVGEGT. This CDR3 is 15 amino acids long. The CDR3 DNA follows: TGTGCCAGCAGTTACGGAGGGCTCTCCTACAATGAGCAGTTCTTC. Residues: CASSYGGLSYNEQFF.

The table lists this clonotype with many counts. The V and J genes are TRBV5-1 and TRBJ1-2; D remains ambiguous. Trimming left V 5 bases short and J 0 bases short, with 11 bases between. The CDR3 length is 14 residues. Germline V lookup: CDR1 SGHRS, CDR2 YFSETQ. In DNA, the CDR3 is TGCGCCAGCAGGGAGGAGGGCCCTAACTATGGCTACACCTTC. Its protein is CASREEGPNYGYTF.